A selection of T cell receptor beta chains follows, all from one sample in a study of control samples from healthy donors and cancer patients. Here immunoSEQ multiplex PCR was the method, and the copy in TCRdb shows in-frame clones only, minus some. The table includes approximately 110,000 clones, just over 90% detected once. Sequencing was done on a sample of blood. The receptors were gathered from a woman aged 18-29 years in good health. The conserved cysteine and the conserved F or W are not part of the CDR3 here. Each record gives: V gene, CDR3 protein.

V gene: TRBV19; CDR3 protein: ASSIIFGGGTDTQY
V gene: TRBV19; CDR3 protein: ASSNLQGYNQPQH
V gene: TRBV18; CDR3 protein: ASSPMGARNTGELF
V gene: TRBV18; CDR3 protein: ASSPPGQEGTDTQY
V gene: TRBV9; CDR3 protein: ASSGTGQGKNTEAF
V gene: TRBV7-2; CDR3 protein: ASSWDRYTEAF
V gene: TRBV20-1; CDR3 protein: SASRVNEAF
V gene: TRBV5-4; CDR3 protein: ASSLQGSGANVLT
V gene: TRBV30; CDR3 protein: AASTGGEYGYT
V gene: TRBV7-9; CDR3 protein: ASSLQGAGELF
V gene: TRBV5-6; CDR3 protein: ASSLEGETQY
V gene: TRBV5-1; CDR3 protein: ASSGETQY
V gene: TRBV28; CDR3 protein: ASSFRGGASTDTQY
V gene: TRBV21-1; CDR3 protein: ASSIPPPSGSWAKNIQY
V gene: TRBV2; CDR3 protein: ASKDSTGELF
V gene: TRBV6-2/TRBV6-3; CDR3 protein: ASSYFGTGAGELF
V gene: TRBV6-5; CDR3 protein: ASNVQGARTGELF
V gene: TRBV10-2; CDR3 protein: ASRSGVTDTQY
V gene: TRBV6-5; CDR3 protein: ASSYGTGGYEQY
V gene: TRBV19; CDR3 protein: ASSWGRNTEAF
V gene: TRBV20-1; CDR3 protein: SASAGQGHEQY
V gene: TRBV2; CDR3 protein: ASRDPGLGNIQY
V gene: TRBV7-6; CDR3 protein: ASSLRGDQPQH
V gene: TRBV30; CDR3 protein: AWRTGGAPGNSPLH
V gene: TRBV24-1; CDR3 protein: ATSPGLVNAEQF
V gene: TRBV30; CDR3 protein: AWTRTNEKLF
V gene: TRBV25-1; CDR3 protein: ASSELGGFGSPLH
V gene: TRBV18; CDR3 protein: ASSPSLLNTEAF
V gene: TRBV2; CDR3 protein: ASKALDTIY
V gene: TRBV7-2; CDR3 protein: ASSPRGASPSTDTQY
V gene: TRBV27; CDR3 protein: ASSPIAIAGNTDTQY
V gene: TRBV5-4; CDR3 protein: ASTPSADQETQY
V gene: TRBV20-1; CDR3 protein: SASKGGTGDGYT
V gene: TRBV5-1; CDR3 protein: ASSLGPDVTYEQY
V gene: TRBV5-5; CDR3 protein: ASSWDLNSPLH
V gene: TRBV28; CDR3 protein: ASIVKTEAF
V gene: TRBV5-1; CDR3 protein: ASSLGPGGTGELF
V gene: TRBV18; CDR3 protein: ASSSRGGGGLDTQY
V gene: TRBV6-5; CDR3 protein: ASTPDRGPYNEQF
V gene: TRBV2; CDR3 protein: ASSVAGQNYEQY
V gene: TRBV27; CDR3 protein: ASSLLGDRETQY
V gene: TRBV5-1; CDR3 protein: ASSSGLAGFYNEQF
V gene: TRBV6-6; CDR3 protein: ASSYSWGPNYGYT
V gene: TRBV6-1; CDR3 protein: ASSELAGGSTGELF
V gene: TRBV29-1; CDR3 protein: SVEGAGDRQF
V gene: TRBV3-1/TRBV3-2; CDR3 protein: ASSQDRGAIPGTDTQY